One sample yielded the 4 T cell receptor beta chains listed below, sequenced in a study of beta chain features in type 1 diabetes. The investigators reverse transcribed all of the isolated RNA, so they sequenced expressed TCRB transcripts. Some clones are missing from TCRdb's copy, which holds only in-frame ones; the method was immunoSEQ multiplex PCR. This sample yields nearly 250,000 clones, of which around 68% are seen a single time; about 0.05% belongs to the top ten. Sample: naive CD4+ T cells from blood. The receptor source for this set is a man under 40 in good health.

There are a few counts of this clone. The chain links TRBV30 to TRBJ2-5; a possible D gene is TRBD1 (6 bases). Per germline, CDR1 GTSNPN and CDR2 SVGIG (reference sequence). There are 14 residues in the CDR3. Trimming removed 3 bases at V and 1 base at J, with 12 bases between. The CDR3 DNA follows: TGTGCCTGGAGACCCGGACAGCTCCAAGAGACCCAGTACTTC. Translating it yields CAWRPGQLQETQYF. Filled out from reference TRBV30 and TRBJ2-5, the complete variable domain reads SQTIHQWPATLVQPVGSPLSLECTVEGTSNPNLYWYRQAAGRGLQLLFYSVGIGQISSEVPQNLSASRPQDRQFILSSKKLLLSDSGFYLCAWRPGQLQETQYFGPGTRLLVL.

V is TRBV7-2 and J is TRBJ2-1; 8 bases line up with TRBD2. Unmatched junction bases numbered 4, after V lost 0 bases and J lost 6 bases. This CDR3 is 15 amino acids long. The germline V gene has CDR1 SGHTA and CDR2 FQGNSA. The DNA of the CDR3 is TGTGCCAGCAGCTTAGCGGGGACTAGGACCAATGAGCAGTTCTTC. This encodes CASSLAGTRTNEQFF.

The rearrangement joins TRBV10-3 to TRBJ2-1; D may be TRBD1 or TRBD2 (5 bases each). V shed 6 bases and J shed 0 bases, with 15 bases lying between them. The CDR3 length is 16 residues. Germline V lookup: CDR1 ENHRY, CDR2 SYGVKD. The CDR3 DNA is TGTGCCATCAGGGGGGTACAACACAGCTCCTACAATGAGCAGTTCTTC. Protein sequence: CAIRGVQHSSYNEQFF.

This clone was recorded once. The same CDR3 also results from other DNA sequences found in this sample. The chain uses TRBV29-1 and TRBJ2-3, with 10 positions matching TRBD2. Trimming removed 6 bases from V and 3 bases from J; junction bases left unmatched: 3. The V gene's germline CDR1 is SQVTM and CDR2 ANQGSEA. CDR3 length: 13 amino acids. This chain's CDR3 is CSVAGLATDTQYF. CDR3 nucleotide sequence: TGCAGCGTGGCGGGACTAGCGACAGATACGCAGTATTTT.